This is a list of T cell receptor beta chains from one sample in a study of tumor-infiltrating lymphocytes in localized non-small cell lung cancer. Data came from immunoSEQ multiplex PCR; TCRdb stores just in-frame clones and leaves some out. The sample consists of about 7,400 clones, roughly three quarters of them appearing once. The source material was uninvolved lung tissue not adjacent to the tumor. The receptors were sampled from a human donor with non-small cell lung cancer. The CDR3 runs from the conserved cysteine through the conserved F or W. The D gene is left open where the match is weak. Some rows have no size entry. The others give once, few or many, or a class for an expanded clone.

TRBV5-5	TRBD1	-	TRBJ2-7	TGTGCCAGCAGCACAGGACAGGGGAGGGAGCAGTACTTC	CASSTGQGREQYF
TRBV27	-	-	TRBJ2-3	TGTGCCAGCAGGCAACAGGTCCTGGATACGCAGTATTTT	CASRQQVLDTQYF
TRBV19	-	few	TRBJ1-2	TGTGCCAGTAGTCCTGACGGGCGGAACTATGGCTACACCTTC	CASSPDGRNYGYTF
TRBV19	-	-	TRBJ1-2	TGTGCCAGTAGTATGACAGCTAACTATGGCTACACCTTC	CASSMTANYGYTF
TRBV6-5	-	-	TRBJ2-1	TGTGCCAGCAGTACCACAGAGTACAATGAGCAGTTCTTC	CASSTTEYNEQFF
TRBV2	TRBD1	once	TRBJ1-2	TGTGCCAGCAGTGGGACAGGAAGAGGCTACACCTTC	CASSGTGRGYTF
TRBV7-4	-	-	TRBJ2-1	TGTGCCAGCAGCTTCTTAGTATTAGGAGGAGGTGAGCAGTTCTTC	CASSFLVLGGGEQFF
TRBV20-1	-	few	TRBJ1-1	TGCAGTGTCCCGCGGGGGATGGAAGCTTTCTTT	CSVPRGMEAFF
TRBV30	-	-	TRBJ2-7	TGTGCCTGGAGTGTAAAATTGCGGGGCCCTACCTACGAGCAGTACTTC	CAWSVKLRGPTYEQYF
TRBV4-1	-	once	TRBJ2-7	TGCGCCAGCAGTTCCGCGCTAGCTTCCTACGAGCAGTACTTC	CASSSALASYEQYF
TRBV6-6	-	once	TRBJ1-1	TGTGCCAGCAGTTACCGGGATGACACTGAAGCTTTCTTT	CASSYRDDTEAFF
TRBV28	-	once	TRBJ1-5	TGTGCCAGCAGTTTAGCGGATTTTATTAGCAATCAGCCCCAGCATTTT	CASSLADFISNQPQHF
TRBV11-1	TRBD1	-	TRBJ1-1	TGTGCCAGCAGCCCCACCTACGACAGGGGATCTTTCTTT	CASSPTYDRGSFF
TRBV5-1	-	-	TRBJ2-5	TGCGCCAGCAGCTTGGGGGGGAGCGCCGCACAAGAGACCCAGTACTTC	CASSLGGSAAQETQYF
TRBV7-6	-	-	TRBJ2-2	TGTGCCAGCAGCTTAACTTCGAACACCGGGGAGCTGTTTTTT	CASSLTSNTGELFF
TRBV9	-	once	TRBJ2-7	TGTGCCAGCGCAGGCGGGATAAACTCCTACGAGCAGTACTTC	CASAGGINSYEQYF
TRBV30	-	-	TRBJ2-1	TGTGCCTGGAGTCCCGGGACCACCACCAATGAGCAGTTCTTC	CAWSPGTTTNEQFF
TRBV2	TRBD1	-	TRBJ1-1	TGTGCCAGCAAAGGACAGGGAGGCACTGAAGCTTTCTTT	CASKGQGGTEAFF
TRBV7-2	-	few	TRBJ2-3	TGTGCCAGCATAGGGGACACAGATACGCAGTATTTT	CASIGDTDTQYF
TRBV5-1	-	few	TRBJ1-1	TGCGCCAGCAGCCCAATGAGGGACACTGAAGCTTTCTTT	CASSPMRDTEAFF
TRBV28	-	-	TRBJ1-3	TGTGCCAGCAGCAGAGACGGCTCTGGAAACACCATATATTTT	CASSRDGSGNTIYF
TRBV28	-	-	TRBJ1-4	TGTGCCAGCAGGGAATTACACGAAAAACTGTTTTTT	CASRELHEKLFF
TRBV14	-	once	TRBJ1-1	TGTGCCAGCAGCCCCAAAAGGAACACTGAAGCTTTCTTT	CASSPKRNTEAFF
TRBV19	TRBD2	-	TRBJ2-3	TGTGCCAGTAGTATAGGGACTAGACTCACAGATACGCAGTATTTT	CASSIGTRLTDTQYF
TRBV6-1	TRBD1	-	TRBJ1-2	TGTGCCAGCACCCCAGGGGGCTCGGGCTATGGCTACACCTTC	CASTPGGSGYGYTF
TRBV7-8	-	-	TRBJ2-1	TGTGCCAGCAGCTTAGAGACCCTCCAGTTCTTC	CASSLETLQFF
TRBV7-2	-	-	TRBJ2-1	TGTGCCAGCCCAGAGCAGTTCTTC	CASPEQFF
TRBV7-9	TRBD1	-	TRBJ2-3	TGTGCCAGCAGCTTATCACTAGGGACAGGGGCCACAGATACGCAGTATTTT	CASSLSLGTGATDTQYF
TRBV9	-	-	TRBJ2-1	TGTGCCAGCAGCGTAATGGAGTACAATGAGCAGTTCTTC	CASSVMEYNEQFF
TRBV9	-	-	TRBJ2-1	TGTGCCAGCAGCGTAGGAGACACCGGCCCCAATGAGCAGTTCTTC	CASSVGDTGPNEQFF
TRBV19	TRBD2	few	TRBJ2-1	TGTGCCAGTAGTATTGGCGGGGGGAGCTATTACAATGAGCAGTTCTTC	CASSIGGGSYYNEQFF
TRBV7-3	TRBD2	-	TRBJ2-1	TGTGCCAGCAGCTTAGTCTCCCACTACCGCGGGAGCTCCTACAATGAGCAGTTCTTC	CASSLVSHYRGSSYNEQFF
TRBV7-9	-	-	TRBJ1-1	TGTGCCAGCAGCTCCGGGCCTGAAGCTTTCTTT	CASSSGPEAFF
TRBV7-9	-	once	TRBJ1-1	TGTGCCAGCAGCTTCGGGGGCATGGCCACTGAAGCTTTCTTT	CASSFGGMATEAFF
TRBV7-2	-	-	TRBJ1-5	TGTGCCAGCAGCCTCTCTAAGACAGCCGAGTATTATAGCAATCAGCCCCAGCATTTT	CASSLSKTAEYYSNQPQHF
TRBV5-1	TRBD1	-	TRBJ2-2	TGCGCCAGCAGGAGGGACAGATTGAACACCGGGGAGCTGTTTTTT	CASRRDRLNTGELFF
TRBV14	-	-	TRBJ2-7	TGTGCCAGCAGCCCACTTACAGGGGGGGACGAGCAGTACTTC	CASSPLTGGDEQYF
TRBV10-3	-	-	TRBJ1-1	TGTGCCATCAGTGAGTCGAACAGAGAAGCTTTCTTT	CAISESNREAFF
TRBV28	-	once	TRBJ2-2	TGTGCCAGCAACCACCTACTGGTGGGGAACACCGGGGAGCTGTTTTTT	CASNHLLVGNTGELFF
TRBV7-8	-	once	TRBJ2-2	TGTGCCAGCAGCTTGACATATCCCGGGGAGCTGTTTTTT	CASSLTYPGELFF
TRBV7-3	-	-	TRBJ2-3	TGTGCCAGCAGCTTAGGGATTTCCTACACAGATACGCAGTATTTT	CASSLGISYTDTQYF
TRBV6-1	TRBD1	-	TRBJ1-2	TGTGCCAGCAGGACTACAGGGGCCGGCTATGGCTACACCTTC	CASRTTGAGYGYTF
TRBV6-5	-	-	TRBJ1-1	TGTGCCAGCAGGGGGGGGGCGGTTGAAGCTTTCTTT	CASRGGAVEAFF
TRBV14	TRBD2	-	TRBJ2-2	TGTGCCAGCAGCCCAGGGAGGGGAAACACCGGGGAGCTGTTTTTT	CASSPGRGNTGELFF
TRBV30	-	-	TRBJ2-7	TGTGCCTTAGACAGGCCCTACGAGCAGTACTTC	CALDRPYEQYF
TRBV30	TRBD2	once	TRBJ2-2	TGTGCCTGGAGTCTTAGCGGGGGGCTGACCGGGGAGCTGTTTTTT	CAWSLSGGLTGELFF